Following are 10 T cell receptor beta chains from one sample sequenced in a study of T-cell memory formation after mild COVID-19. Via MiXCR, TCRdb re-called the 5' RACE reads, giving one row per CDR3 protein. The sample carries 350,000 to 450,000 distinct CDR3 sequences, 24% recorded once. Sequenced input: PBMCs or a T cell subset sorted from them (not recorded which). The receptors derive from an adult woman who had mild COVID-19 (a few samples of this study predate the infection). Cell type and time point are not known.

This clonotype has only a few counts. The CDR3: CASSLDSLAYEQYF. Here the CDR3 DNA reads TGCGCCAGCAGCTTGGACAGCCTAGCCTACGAGCAGTACTTC. The rearrangement links TRBV5-1 to TRBJ2-7; D gene unclear. Germline loops: CDR1 SGHRS, CDR2 YFSETQ. CDR3 length: 14 residues. V shed 0 bases and J shed 2 bases, with 9 bases lying between them.

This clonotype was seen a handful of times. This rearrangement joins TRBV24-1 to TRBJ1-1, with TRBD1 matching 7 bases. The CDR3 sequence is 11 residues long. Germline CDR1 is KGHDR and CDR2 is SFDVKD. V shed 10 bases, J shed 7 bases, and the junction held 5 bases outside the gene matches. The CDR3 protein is CATMGDSEAFF. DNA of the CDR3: TGTGCCACTATGGGGGACAGTGAAGCTTTCTTT.

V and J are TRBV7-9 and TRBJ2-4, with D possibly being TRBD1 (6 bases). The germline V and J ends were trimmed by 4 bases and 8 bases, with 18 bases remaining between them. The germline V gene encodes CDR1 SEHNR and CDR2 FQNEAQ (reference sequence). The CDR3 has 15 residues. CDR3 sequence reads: CASSSFRGIVDIQYF. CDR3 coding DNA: TGTGCCAGCAGCTCATTCAGGGGCATTGTTGACATTCAGTACTTC.

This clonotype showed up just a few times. The CDR3 DNA follows: TGTGCCAGCAGGAAAAACAATGAGCAGTTCTTC. Protein sequence: CASRKNNEQFF. The V and J genes are TRBV7-2 and TRBJ2-1; D unresolved. Deletions cut 6 bases from V and 5 bases from J, with 5 bases between. The CDR3 extends over 11 amino acids. In germline, CDR1 is SGHTA, CDR2 FQGNSA.

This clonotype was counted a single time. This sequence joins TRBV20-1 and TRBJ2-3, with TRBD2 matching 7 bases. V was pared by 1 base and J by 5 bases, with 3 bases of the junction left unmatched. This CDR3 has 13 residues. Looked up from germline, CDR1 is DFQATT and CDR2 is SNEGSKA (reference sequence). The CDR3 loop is CSARVAGVDTQYF. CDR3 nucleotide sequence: TGCAGTGCTAGAGTTGCGGGAGTAGATACGCAGTATTTT.

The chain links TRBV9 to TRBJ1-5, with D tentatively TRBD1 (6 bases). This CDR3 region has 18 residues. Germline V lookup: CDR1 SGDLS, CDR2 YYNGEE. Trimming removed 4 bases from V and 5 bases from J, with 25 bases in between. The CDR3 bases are TGTGCCAGCAGCCCCCAATCGGGAGGGACAAGGGTGGATCAGCCCCAGCATTTT. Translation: CASSPQSGGTRVDQPQHF.

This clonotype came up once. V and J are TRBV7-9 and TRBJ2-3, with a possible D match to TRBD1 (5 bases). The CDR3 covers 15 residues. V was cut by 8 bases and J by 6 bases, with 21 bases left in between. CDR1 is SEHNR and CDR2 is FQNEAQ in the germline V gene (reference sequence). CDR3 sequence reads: CASGSSGQGHDTQYF. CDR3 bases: TGTGCCAGCGGCAGCAGTGGCCAGGGCCATGATACGCAGTATTTT.

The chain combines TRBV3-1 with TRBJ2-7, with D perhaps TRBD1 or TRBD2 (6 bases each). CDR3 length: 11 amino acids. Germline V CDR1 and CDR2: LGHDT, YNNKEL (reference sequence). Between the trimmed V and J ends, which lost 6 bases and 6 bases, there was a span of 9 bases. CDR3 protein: CASRSGAEQYF. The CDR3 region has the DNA TGTGCCAGCAGGTCGGGGGCCGAGCAGTACTTC.

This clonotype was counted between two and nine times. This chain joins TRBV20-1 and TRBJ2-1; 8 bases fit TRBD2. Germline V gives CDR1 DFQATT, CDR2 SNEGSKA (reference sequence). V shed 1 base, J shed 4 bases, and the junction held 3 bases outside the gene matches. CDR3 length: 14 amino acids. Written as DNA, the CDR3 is TGCAGTGCTAGAGGACTAGCGTTATACAATGAGCAGTTCTTC. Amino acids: CSARGLALYNEQFF.

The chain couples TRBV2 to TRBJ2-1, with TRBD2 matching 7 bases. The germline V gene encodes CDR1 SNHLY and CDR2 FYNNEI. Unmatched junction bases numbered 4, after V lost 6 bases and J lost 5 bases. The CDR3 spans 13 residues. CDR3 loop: CASRRLANNEQFF. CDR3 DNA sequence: TGTGCCAGCAGGCGACTAGCCAACAATGAGCAGTTCTTC.